This T cell receptor beta chain came from a study of T cell repertoires in ileal Crohn's disease. Study-wide results and caveats: High-frequency clones were more common in sorted CD8 than CD4 cells.

Assay: immunoSEQ multiplex PCR; the TCRdb copy retains only in-frame clones and omits some. The sample yields 2,000 or so clones, around 89% seen once. This CDR3 contains 13 residues. Germline V gives CDR1 SGHTA, CDR2 FQGNSA. Trimming took 1 base from V and 7 from J, leaving 8 bases between them. On this clone: Its specificity is unknown.

Time point reported: neoterminal ileum biopsy at postoperative endoscopy, about 6 months after surgery. The material sequenced was ileal tissue. The TCR sequence derives from an adult with Crohn's disease. J is TRBJ2-4 and V is TRBV7-2; D ambiguous. The CDR3: CASSLEFGNIQYF. CDR3 DNA: TGTGCCAGCAGCTTAGAGTTCGGGAACATTCAGTACTTC. The variable domain in full, with the rest retrieved from reference TRBV7-2 and TRBJ2-4, is GAGVSQSPSNKVTEKGKDVELRCDPISGHTALYWYRQSLGQGLEFLIYFQGNSAPDKSGLPSDRFSAERTGGSVSTLTIQRTQQEDSAVYLCASSLEFGNIQYFGAGTRLSVL.